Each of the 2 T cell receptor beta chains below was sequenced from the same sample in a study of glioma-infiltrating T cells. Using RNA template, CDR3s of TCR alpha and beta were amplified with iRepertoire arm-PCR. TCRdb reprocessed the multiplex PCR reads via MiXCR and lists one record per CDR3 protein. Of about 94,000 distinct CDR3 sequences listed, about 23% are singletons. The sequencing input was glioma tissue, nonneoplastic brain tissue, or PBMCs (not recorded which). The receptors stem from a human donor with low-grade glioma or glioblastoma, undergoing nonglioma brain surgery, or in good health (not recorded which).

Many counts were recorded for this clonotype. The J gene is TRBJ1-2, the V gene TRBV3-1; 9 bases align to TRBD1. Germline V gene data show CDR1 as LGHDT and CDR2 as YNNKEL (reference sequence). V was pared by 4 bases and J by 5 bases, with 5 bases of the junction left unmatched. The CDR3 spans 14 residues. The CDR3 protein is CASSRGTGPYGYTF. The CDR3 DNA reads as TGTGCCAGCAGCCGAGGGACAGGGCCTTATGGCTACACCTTC.

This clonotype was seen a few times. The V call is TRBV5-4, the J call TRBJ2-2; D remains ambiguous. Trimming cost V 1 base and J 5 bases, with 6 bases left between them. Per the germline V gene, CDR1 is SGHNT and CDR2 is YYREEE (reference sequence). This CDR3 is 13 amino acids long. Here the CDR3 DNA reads TGTGCCAGCAGCTTGATACAGACCGGGGAGCTGTTTTTT. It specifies CASSLIQTGELFF. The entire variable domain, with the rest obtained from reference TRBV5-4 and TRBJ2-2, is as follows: ETGVTQSPTHLIKTRGQQVTLRCSSQSGHNTVSWYQQALGQGPQFIFQYYREEENGRGNFPPRFSGLQFPNYSSELNVNALELDDSALYLCASSLIQTGELFFGEGSRLTVL.